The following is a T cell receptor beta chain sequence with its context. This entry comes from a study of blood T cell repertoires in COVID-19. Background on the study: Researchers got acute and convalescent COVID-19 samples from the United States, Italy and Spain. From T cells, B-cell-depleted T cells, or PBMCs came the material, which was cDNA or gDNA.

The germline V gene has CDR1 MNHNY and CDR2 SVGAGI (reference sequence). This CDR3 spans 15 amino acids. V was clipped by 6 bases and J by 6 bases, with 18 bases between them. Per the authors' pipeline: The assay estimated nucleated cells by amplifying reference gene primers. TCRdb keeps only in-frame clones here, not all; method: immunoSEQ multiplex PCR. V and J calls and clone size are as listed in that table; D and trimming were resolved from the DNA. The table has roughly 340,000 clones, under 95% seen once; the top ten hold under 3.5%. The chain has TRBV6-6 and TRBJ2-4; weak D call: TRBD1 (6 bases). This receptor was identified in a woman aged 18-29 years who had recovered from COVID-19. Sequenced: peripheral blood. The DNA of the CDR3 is TGTGCCAGCAGCGCTTTAGGGGGTAGTGGAAACATTCAGTACTTC. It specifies CASSALGGSGNIQYF.